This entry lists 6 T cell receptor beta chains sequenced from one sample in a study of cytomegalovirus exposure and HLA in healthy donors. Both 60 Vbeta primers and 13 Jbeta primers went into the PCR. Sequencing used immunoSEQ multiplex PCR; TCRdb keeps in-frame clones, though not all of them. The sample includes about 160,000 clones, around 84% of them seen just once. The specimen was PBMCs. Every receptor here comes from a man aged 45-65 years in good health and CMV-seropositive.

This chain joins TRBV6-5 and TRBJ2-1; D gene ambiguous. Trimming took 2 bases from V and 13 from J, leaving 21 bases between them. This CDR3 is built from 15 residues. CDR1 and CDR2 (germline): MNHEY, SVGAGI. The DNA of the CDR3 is TGTGCCAGCAGTTACACGAGAGGTCTCACCAGAATACAGTTCTTC. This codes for CASSYTRGLTRIQFF.

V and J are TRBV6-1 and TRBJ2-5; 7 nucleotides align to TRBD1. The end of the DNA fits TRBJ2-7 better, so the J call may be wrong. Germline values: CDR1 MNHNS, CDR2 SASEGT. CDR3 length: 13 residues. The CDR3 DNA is TGTGCCAGTCTTCGGGACAGCTCCTACGAGCAGTACTTC. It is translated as CASLRDSSYEQYF.

DNA of the CDR3: TGTGCCAGCACCGGCAGGGTGAGCACTGAAGCTTTCTTT. As protein: CASTGRVSTEAFF. The rearrangement joins TRBV27 to TRBJ1-1, with D possibly matching TRBD1 (5 bases). With 7 bases removed from V and 4 bases from J, the gap between germline ends came to 13 bases. CDR3 size: 13 residues. CDR1 and CDR2 (germline): MNHEY, SMNVEV (reference sequence).

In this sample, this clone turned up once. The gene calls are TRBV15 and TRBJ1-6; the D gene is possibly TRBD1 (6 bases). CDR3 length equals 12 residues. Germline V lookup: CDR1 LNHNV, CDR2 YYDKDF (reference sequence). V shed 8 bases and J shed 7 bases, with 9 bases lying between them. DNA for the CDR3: TGTGCCACCGGGACACGGAATTCACCCCTCCACTTT. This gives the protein CATGTRNSPLHF. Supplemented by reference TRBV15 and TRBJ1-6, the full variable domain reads DAMVIQNPRYQVTQFGKPVTLSCSQTLNHNVMYWYQQKSSQAPKLLFHYYDKDFNNEADTPDNFQSRRPNTSFCFLDIRSPGLGDTAMYLCATGTRNSPLHFGNGTRLTVT.

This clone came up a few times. Written as DNA, the CDR3 is TGTGCCAGCAGCCTGCGCGGGGTTCATAGCAATCAGCCCCAGCATTTT. Translating gives CASSLRGVHSNQPQHF. The chain combines TRBV5-6 with TRBJ1-5; D is undetermined. Germline CDR1 and CDR2: SGHDT and YYEEEE. V lost 4 bases to trimming and J lost 0 bases, with 14 bases between them. The CDR3 extends over 16 amino acids.

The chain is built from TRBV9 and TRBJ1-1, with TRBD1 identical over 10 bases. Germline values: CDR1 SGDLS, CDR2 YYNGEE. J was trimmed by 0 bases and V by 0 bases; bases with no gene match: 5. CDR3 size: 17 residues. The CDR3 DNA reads TGTGCCAGCAGCGTAGGGGACAGGGGAGGTTTGAACACTGAAGCTTTCTTT. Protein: CASSVGDRGGLNTEAFF.